This T cell receptor (beta chain) appears in the sequencing data of a study of blood T cells in healthy people across ages. Study observations and caveats: The study regarded diversity estimates from one million T cells as underestimates.

As concerns this clonotype: Antigen unknown.

The second PCR ran about 6 to 12 cycles with a sample-barcoded 5' primer and J-beta primers. A single record per CDR3 protein comes from TCRdb applying MiXCR to the 5' RACE reads. The table has around 1,500,000 distinct CDR3 sequences, 35% to 45% seen once. The clonotype was recovered from a woman aged 18-35 years in good health. Sequencing was done on a sample of blood.

The CDR3 loop is CASTAGREITGELFF. The CDR3 DNA reads TGTGCCAGCACCGCCGGGCGGGAGATCACCGGGGAGCTGTTTTTT. The chain uses TRBV9 and TRBJ2-2, with 7 bases lining up with TRBD2. CDR1 SGDLS and CDR2 YYNGEE come from the germline V gene. V lost 6 bases, J lost 4 bases, and 9 bases stayed unmatched. The CDR3 contains 15 residues. The full variable domain, completed using reference TRBV9 and TRBJ2-2, is DSGVTQTPKHLITATGQRVTLRCSPRSGDLSVYWYQQSLDQGLQFLIQYYNGEERAKGNILERFSAQQFPDLHSELNLSSLELGDSALYFCASTAGREITGELFFGEGSRLTVL.